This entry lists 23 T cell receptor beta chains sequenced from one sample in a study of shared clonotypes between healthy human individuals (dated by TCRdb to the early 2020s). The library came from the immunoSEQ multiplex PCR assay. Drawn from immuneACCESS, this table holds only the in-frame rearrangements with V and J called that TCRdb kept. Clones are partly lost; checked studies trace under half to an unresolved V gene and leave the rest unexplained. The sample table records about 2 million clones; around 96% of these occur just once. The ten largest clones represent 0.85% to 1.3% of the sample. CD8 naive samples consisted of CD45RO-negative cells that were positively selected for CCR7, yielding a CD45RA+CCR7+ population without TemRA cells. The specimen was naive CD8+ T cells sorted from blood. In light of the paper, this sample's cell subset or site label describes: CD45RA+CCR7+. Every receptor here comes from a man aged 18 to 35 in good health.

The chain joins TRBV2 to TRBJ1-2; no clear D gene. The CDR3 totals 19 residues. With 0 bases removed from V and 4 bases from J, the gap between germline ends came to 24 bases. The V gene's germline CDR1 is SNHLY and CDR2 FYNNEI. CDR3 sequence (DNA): TGTGCCAGCAGTGAAGCCCGTACGTTGACACCCGAAGCGGGCTATGGCTACACCTTC. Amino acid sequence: CASSEARTLTPEAGYGYTF.

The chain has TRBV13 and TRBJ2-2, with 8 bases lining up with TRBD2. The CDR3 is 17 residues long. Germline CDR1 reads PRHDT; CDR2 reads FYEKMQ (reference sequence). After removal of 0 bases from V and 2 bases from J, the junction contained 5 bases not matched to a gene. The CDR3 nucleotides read TGTGCCAGCAGCTTAGGCATAAGCGGGAGCAACACCGGGGAGCTGTTTTTT. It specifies CASSLGISGSNTGELFF. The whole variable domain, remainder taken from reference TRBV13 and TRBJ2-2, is AAGVIQSPRHLIKEKRETATLKCYPIPRHDTVYWYQQGPGQDPQFLISFYEKMQSDKGSIPDRFSAQQFSDYHSELNMSSLELGDSALYFCASSLGISGSNTGELFFGEGSRLTVL.

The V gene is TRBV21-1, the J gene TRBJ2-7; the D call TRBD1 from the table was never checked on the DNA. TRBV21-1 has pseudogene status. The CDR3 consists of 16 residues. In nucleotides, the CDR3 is TGTGCCAGCAGCAAATCGTTAAAGGGGGCGGTTATGAAGCAGTACTTC. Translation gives CASSKSLKGAVMKQYF.

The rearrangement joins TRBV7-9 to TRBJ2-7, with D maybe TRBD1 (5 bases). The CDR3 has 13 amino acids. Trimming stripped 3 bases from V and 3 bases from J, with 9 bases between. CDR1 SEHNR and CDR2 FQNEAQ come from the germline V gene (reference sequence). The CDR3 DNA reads TGTGCCAGCAGCTTGACGGACAACTACGAGCAGTACTTC. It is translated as CASSLTDNYEQYF.

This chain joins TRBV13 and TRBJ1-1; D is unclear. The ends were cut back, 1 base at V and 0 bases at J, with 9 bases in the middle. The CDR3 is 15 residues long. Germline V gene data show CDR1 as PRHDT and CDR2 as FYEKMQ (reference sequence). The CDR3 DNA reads TGTGCCAGCAGCTTAGTGTTCGGTATGAACACTGAAGCTTTCTTT. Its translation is CASSLVFGMNTEAFF.

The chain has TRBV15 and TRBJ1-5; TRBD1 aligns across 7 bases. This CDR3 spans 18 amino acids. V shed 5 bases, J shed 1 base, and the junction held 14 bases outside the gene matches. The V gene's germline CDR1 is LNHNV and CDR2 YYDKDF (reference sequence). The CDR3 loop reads CATSPRDRAARSNQPQHF. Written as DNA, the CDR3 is TGTGCCACCAGCCCCCGAGACAGGGCCGCGCGAAGCAATCAGCCCCAGCATTTT.

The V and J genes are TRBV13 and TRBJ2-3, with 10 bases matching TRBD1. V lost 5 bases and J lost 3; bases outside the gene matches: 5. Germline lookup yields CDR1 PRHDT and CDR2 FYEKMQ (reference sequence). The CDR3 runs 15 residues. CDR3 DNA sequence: TGTGCCAGCAGCAGGGACAGGGGCGGGACAGATACGCAGTATTTT. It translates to CASSRDRGGTDTQYF.

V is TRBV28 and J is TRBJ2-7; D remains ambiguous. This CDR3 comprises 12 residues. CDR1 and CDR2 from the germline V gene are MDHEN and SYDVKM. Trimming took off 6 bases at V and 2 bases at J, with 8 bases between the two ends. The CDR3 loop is CASRGMAYEQYF. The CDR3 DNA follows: TGTGCCAGCAGAGGGATGGCCTACGAGCAGTACTTC.

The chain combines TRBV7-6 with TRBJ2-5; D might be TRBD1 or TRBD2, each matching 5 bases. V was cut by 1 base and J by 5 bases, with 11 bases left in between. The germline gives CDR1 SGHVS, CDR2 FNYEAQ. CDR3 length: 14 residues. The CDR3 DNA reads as TGTGCCAGCAGCTTAGGTGGGGGTCGGGAGACCCAGTACTTC. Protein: CASSLGGGRETQYF.

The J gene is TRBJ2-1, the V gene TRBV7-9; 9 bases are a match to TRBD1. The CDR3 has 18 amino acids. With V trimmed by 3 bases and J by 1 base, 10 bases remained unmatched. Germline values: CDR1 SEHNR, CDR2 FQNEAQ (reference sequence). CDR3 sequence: CASSFRDRVLVSYNEQFF. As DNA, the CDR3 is TGTGCCAGCAGCTTCCGGGACAGGGTCCTTGTGTCCTACAATGAGCAGTTCTTC. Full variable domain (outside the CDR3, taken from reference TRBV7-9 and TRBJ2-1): DTGVSQNPRHKITKRGQNVTFRCDPISEHNRLYWYRQTLGQGPEFLTYFQNEAQLEKSRLLSDRFSAERPKGSFSTLEIQRTEQGDSAMYLCASSFRDRVLVSYNEQFFGPGTRLTVL.

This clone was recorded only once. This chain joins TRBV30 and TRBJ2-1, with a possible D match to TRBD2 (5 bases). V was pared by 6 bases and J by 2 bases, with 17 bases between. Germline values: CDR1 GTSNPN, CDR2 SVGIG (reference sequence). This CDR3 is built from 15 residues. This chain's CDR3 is CACPVEGVAYNEQFF. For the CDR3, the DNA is TGTGCCTGTCCAGTCGAGGGAGTGGCCTACAATGAGCAGTTCTTC.

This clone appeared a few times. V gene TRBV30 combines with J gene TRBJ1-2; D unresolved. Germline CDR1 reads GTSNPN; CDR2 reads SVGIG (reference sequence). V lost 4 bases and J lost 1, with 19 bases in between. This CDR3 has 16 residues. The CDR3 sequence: CAWTHPLSQYNYGYTF. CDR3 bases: TGTGCCTGGACCCACCCCCTGAGTCAATATAACTATGGCTACACCTTC.

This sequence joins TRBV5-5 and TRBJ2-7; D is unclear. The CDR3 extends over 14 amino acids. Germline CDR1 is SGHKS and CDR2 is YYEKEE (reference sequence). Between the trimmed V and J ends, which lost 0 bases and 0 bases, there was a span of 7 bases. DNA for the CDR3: TGTGCCAGCAGCTTGGGCCGGAGCTCCTACGAGCAGTACTTC. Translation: CASSLGRSSYEQYF.

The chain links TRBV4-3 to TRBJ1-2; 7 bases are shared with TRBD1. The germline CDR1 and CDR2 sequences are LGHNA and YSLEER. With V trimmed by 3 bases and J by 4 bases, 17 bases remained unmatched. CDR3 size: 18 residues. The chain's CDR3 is CASSQEVGQKPSFYGYTF. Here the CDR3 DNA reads TGCGCCAGCAGCCAGGAGGTGGGACAGAAACCTTCATTCTATGGCTACACCTTC.

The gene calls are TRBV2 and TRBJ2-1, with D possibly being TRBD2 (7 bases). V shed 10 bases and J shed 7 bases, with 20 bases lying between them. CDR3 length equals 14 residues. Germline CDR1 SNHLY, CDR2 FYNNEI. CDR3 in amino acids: CAILLGGPGNEQFF. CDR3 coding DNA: TGTGCCATCCTGCTGGGGGGGCCGGGAAATGAGCAGTTCTTC.

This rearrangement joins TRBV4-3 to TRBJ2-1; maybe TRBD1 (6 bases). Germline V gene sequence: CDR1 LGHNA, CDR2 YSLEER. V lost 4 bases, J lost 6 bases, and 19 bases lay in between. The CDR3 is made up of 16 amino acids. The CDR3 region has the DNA TGCGCCAGCAGCCTAATGCCAGGGGATTTTGGCAATGAGCAGTTCTTC. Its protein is CASSLMPGDFGNEQFF.

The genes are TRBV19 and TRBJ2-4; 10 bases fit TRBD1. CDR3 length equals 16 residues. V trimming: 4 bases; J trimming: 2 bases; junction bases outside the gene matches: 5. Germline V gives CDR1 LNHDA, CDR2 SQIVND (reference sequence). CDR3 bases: TGTGCCAGTAGTACTCCGGGACAGGGGTCCAAAAACATTCAGTACTTC. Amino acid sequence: CASSTPGQGSKNIQYF.

CDR3: CASSDIQGGLNEKLFF. As DNA, the CDR3 is TGTGCCAGCAGTGATATACAGGGTGGGCTTAATGAAAAACTGTTTTTT. The chain employs TRBV6-1 and TRBJ1-4; possible D gene TRBD1, 6 bases. This CDR3 comprises 16 residues. Germline V lookup: CDR1 MNHNS, CDR2 SASEGT. Trimming shortened V by 3 bases and J by 4 bases, and 15 bases separated the two germline ends.

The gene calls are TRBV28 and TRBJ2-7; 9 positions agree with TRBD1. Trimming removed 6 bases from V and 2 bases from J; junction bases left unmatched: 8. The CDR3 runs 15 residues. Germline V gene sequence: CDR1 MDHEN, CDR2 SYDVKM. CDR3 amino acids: CASSPRTGAPYEQYF. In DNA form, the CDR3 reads TGTGCCAGCAGCCCTAGGACAGGGGCCCCCTACGAGCAGTACTTC. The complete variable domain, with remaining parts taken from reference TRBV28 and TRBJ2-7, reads DVKVTQSSRYLVKRTGEKVFLECVQDMDHENMFWYRQDPGLGLRLIYFSYDVKMKEKGDIPEGYSVSREKKERFSLILESASTNQTSMYLCASSPRTGAPYEQYFGPGTRLTVT.

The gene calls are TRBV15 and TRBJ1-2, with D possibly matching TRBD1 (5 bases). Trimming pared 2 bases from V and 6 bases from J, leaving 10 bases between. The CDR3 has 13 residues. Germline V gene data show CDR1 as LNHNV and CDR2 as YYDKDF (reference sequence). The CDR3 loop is CATSRTPGDGYTF. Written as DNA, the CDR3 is TGTGCCACCAGCAGAACTCCGGGGGATGGCTACACCTTC.

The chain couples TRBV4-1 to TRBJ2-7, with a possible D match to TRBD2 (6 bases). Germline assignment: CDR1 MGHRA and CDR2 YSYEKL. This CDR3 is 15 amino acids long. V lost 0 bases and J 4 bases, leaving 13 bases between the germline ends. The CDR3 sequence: CASSQETGVRYEQYF. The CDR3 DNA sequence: TGCGCCAGCAGCCAAGAAACGGGAGTGAGGTACGAGCAGTACTTC.

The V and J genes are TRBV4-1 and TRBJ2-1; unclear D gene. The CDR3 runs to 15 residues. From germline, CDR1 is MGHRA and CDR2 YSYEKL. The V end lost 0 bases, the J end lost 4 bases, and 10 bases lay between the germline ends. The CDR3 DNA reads TGCGCCAGCAGCCAAGAATCCGCAATATACAATGAGCAGTTCTTC. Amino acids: CASSQESAIYNEQFF.

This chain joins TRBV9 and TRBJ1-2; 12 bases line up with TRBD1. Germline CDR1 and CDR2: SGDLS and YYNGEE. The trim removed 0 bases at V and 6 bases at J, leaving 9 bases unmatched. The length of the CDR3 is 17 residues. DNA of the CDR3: TGTGCCAGCAGCGTAGCACTCGTTGGGGACAGGGGGCATGGCTACACCTTC. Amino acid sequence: CASSVALVGDRGHGYTF.